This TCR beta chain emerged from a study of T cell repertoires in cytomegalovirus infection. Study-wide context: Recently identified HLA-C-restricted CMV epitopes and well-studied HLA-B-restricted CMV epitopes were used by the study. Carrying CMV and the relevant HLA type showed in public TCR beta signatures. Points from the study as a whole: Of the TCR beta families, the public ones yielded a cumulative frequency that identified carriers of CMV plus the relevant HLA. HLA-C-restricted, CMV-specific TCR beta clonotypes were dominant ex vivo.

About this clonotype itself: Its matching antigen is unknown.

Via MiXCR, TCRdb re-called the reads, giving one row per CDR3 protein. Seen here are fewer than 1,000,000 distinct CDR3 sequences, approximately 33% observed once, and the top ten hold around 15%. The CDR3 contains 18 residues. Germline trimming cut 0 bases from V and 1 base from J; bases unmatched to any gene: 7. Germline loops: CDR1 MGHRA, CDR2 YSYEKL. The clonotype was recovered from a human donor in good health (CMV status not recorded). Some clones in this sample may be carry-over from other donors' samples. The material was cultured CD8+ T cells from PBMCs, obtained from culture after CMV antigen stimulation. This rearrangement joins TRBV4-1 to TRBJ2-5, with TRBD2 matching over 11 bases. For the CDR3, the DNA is TGCGCCAGCAGCCAAGAACTAGCGGGGGCCCCCACCCAAGAGACCCAGTACTTC. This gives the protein CASSQELAGAPTQETQYF.